This entry lists 31 T cell receptor beta chains sequenced from one sample in a study of Ad26.COV2.S vaccination and SARS-CoV-2 variants (dated by TCRdb to about 2021). The treatment or condition label, as the study defines it: over 15 received Ad26.COV2.S at low or high dose, single or two shots; about 5 received placebo; per-sample allocation not given. For vaccine and placebo recipients, repertoires were sequenced using samples collected on day 63 after the first injection. Library preparation was by the immunoSEQ multiplex PCR assay. TCRdb stores this immuneACCESS table with in-frame sequences only. Part of the clones is absent; in the studies checked, under half of the shortfall reflects unresolved V genes, and no reason is known for the rest. This sample holds about 350,000 clones; around 84% were observed only once. 2.5% to 3.5% of the sample comes from the top ten. The input for sequencing was peripheral blood, taken in a trial of Ad26.COV2.S vaccine versus placebo. These receptors all come from a person between 18 and 60 years old who received the Ad26.COV2.S COVID-19 vaccine or a placebo.

The rearrangement joins TRBV11-2 to TRBJ2-3; D possibly uses TRBD1 or TRBD2 (5 bases each). Germline V gene lookup returns CDR1 SGHAT and CDR2 FQNNGV. With 5 bases removed from V and 2 bases from J, the gap between germline ends came to 14 bases. This CDR3 is built from 15 residues. The CDR3 DNA follows: TGTGCCAGCAGCCCTCGGGACCGAGACACAGATACGCAGTATTTT. Protein: CASSPRDRDTDTQYF. Complete variable domain (other parts from reference TRBV11-2 and TRBJ2-3): EAGVAQSPRYKIIEKRQSVAFWCNPISGHATLYWYQQILGQGPKLLIQFQNNGVVDDSQLPKDRFSAERLKGVDSTLKIQPAKLEDSAVYLCASSPRDRDTDTQYFGPGTRLTVL.

The V gene is TRBV5-1, the J gene TRBJ2-7; 8 nucleotides match TRBD1. Germline V gene sequence: CDR1 SGHRS, CDR2 YFSETQ. V trimming: 4 bases; J trimming: 6 bases; junction bases outside the gene matches: 6. The CDR3 consists of 13 residues. This CDR3 reads CASSPGGAAEQYF. CDR3 DNA: TGCGCCAGCAGCCCAGGGGGCGCGGCCGAGCAGTACTTC. Together with reference TRBV5-1 and TRBJ2-7, the CDR3 gives the full variable domain: KAGVTQTPRYLIKTRGQQVTLSCSPISGHRSVSWYQQTPGQGLQFLFEYFSETQRNKGNFPGRFSGRQFSNSRSEMNVSTLELGDSALYLCASSPGGAAEQYFGPGTRLTVT.

The chain recombines TRBV27 with TRBJ1-2, with TRBD1 identical over 7 bases. The CDR3 has 15 amino acids. The V gene's germline CDR1 is MNHEY and CDR2 SMNVEV (reference sequence). With V trimmed by 3 bases and J by 2 bases, 6 bases remained unmatched. The CDR3 coding sequence is TGTGCCAGCAGTTTCACAGGGGTATCGAACTATGGCTACACCTTC. Translation gives CASSFTGVSNYGYTF.

V gene TRBV6-6 combines with J gene TRBJ1-1; the D is unclear. Trimming removed 8 bases from V and 2 bases from J, with 9 bases in between. Germline V gene data show CDR1 as MNHNY and CDR2 as SVGAGI (reference sequence). The CDR3 runs to 12 residues. The CDR3 DNA reads TGTGCCAGCGGCAGTGCCAACACTGAAGCTTTCTTT. This gives the protein CASGSANTEAFF.

There are a few counts of this clone. The V call is TRBV4-3, the J call TRBJ1-4, with TRBD1 matching over 7 bases. Trimming took 0 bases from V and 0 from J; bases not matched to a gene: 10. Germline lookup yields CDR1 LGHNA and CDR2 YSLEER. This CDR3 contains 19 residues. The CDR3 protein is CASSQDGARGEATNEKLFF. CDR3 DNA sequence: TGCGCCAGCAGCCAAGATGGGGCCAGGGGGGAGGCAACTAATGAAAAACTGTTTTTT.

This chain connects TRBV19 to TRBJ2-5; TRBD2 matches 8 bases. The CDR3 contains 16 residues. Trimming at V came to 4 bases and at J to 0 bases, leaving 7 bases not matched to a gene. Germline V gene sequence: CDR1 LNHDA, CDR2 SQIVND (reference sequence). The CDR3 here is CASSRLARGYQETQYF. Written as DNA, the CDR3 is TGTGCCAGTAGTAGACTAGCGAGGGGGTACCAAGAGACCCAGTACTTC.

The rearrangement joins TRBV10-3 to TRBJ1-2; D might be TRBD1 (5 bases). Germline V gene sequence: CDR1 ENHRY, CDR2 SYGVKD. The CDR3 has 14 residues. V lost 2 bases and J lost 4, with 11 bases in between. DNA for the CDR3: TGTGCCATCAGTGAGATTCAGGGATTCTATGGCTACACCTTC. It specifies CAISEIQGFYGYTF.

This clone was detected a few times. The genes are TRBV2 and TRBJ1-5; perhaps TRBD1 as D (5 bases). The germline V gene encodes CDR1 SNHLY and CDR2 FYNNEI. The CDR3 runs to 14 residues. Trimming pared 6 bases from V and 2 bases from J, leaving 11 bases between. The CDR3 region is CASSQGAGNQPQHF. The CDR3 DNA follows: TGTGCCAGCAGCCAGGGTGCGGGCAATCAGCCCCAGCATTTT.

V is TRBV13 and J is TRBJ1-2; no clear D gene. There are 12 residues in the CDR3. Germline V gene sequence: CDR1 PRHDT, CDR2 FYEKMQ (reference sequence). V was trimmed by 5 bases and J by 5 bases, leaving 9 bases between them. CDR3 in DNA: TGTGCCAGCAGCCAGGACTGGTATGGCTACACCTTC. Amino acid sequence: CASSQDWYGYTF.

The chain uses TRBV13 and TRBJ2-1, with 11 bases lining up with TRBD2. Germline CDR1 reads PRHDT; CDR2 reads FYEKMQ (reference sequence). The CDR3 is 15 residues long. The V segment lost 2 bases and the J segment 4 bases; nucleotides outside the gene matches: 1. The CDR3 region is CASSLLAGGYNEQFF. Written as DNA, the CDR3 is TGTGCCAGCAGCTTATTAGCGGGGGGGTACAATGAGCAGTTCTTC.

V usage is TRBV7-2 and J usage is TRBJ2-3, with D perhaps matching TRBD1 or TRBD2 (5 bases each). The CDR3 runs 13 residues. Trimming removed 4 bases at V and 4 bases at J, with 9 bases between. Germline V gives CDR1 SGHTA, CDR2 FQGNSA. This CDR3 is CASSSRDPDTQYF. CDR3 DNA: TGTGCCAGCAGCTCCCGGGACCCAGATACGCAGTATTTT.

The chain links TRBV6-5 to TRBJ2-7; 11 bases are a match to TRBD2. J lost 7 bases, V lost 6 bases, and 5 bases had no gene match. This CDR3 region has 13 residues. In germline, CDR1 is MNHEY, CDR2 SVGAGI. CDR3 amino acids: CASRIAGGSEQYF. The DNA of the CDR3 is TGTGCCAGCAGAATAGCGGGAGGGTCGGAGCAGTACTTC.

In regard to this clone: The identical CDR3 is also encoded by other nucleotide sequences in the sample. This rearrangement joins TRBV28 to TRBJ1-6, with D perhaps TRBD1 (5 bases). The V end lost 4 bases, the J end lost 6 bases, and 13 bases lay between the germline ends. This CDR3 has 15 amino acids. The germline V gene encodes CDR1 MDHEN and CDR2 SYDVKM. CDR3 protein: CASSSPGQGNSPLHF. CDR3 nucleotides: TGTGCCAGCAGTTCTCCGGGGCAGGGTAATTCACCCCTCCACTTT.

For the CDR3, the DNA is TGTGCCAGCTCCCGACTAGCGGGAGGCCCGGGGGACGAGCAGTACTTC. Amino acids: CASSRLAGGPGDEQYF. This chain joins TRBV18 and TRBJ2-7, with 13 bases that match TRBD2. CDR1 is KGHSH, CDR2 LQKENI, per germline. The CDR3 contains 16 residues. Unmatched junction bases numbered 10, after V lost 6 bases and J lost 5 bases.

This clone has just one count. Other DNA sequences in the same sample also yield this CDR3. The rearrangement links TRBV2 to TRBJ2-3; 13 bases fit TRBD2. CDR1 and CDR2 from the germline V gene are SNHLY and FYNNEI. After removal of 5 bases from V and 1 base from J, the junction contained 6 bases not matched to a gene. The CDR3 is 17 residues long. The CDR3 DNA reads TGTGCCAGCAGTAGATGGACTAGCGGGGGTGGCACAGATACGCAGTATTTT. Translation gives CASSRWTSGGGTDTQYF. The whole variable domain, remainder taken from reference TRBV2 and TRBJ2-3, is EPEVTQTPSHQVTQMGQEVILRCVPISNHLYFYWYRQILGQKVEFLVSFYNNEISEKSEIFDDQFSVERPDGSNFTLKIRSTKLEDSAMYFCASSRWTSGGGTDTQYFGPGTRLTVL.

The V call is TRBV27, the J call TRBJ2-7, with D possibly matching TRBD2 (6 bases). V was cut by 5 bases and J by 0 bases, with 20 bases left in between. This CDR3 contains 17 residues. Looked up from germline, CDR1 is MNHEY and CDR2 is SMNVEV (reference sequence). The CDR3 reads CASSTPSSQDYSYEQYF. CDR3 sequence (DNA): TGTGCCAGCAGTACCCCCTCGAGTCAGGACTACTCCTACGAGCAGTACTTC.

This clone was seen only once. The V and J genes are TRBV6-1 and TRBJ1-3; the D is unclear. There are 12 residues in the CDR3. The V end lost 2 bases, the J end lost 5 bases, and 4 bases lay between the germline ends. The germline CDR1 and CDR2 sequences are MNHNS and SASEGT. CDR3 sequence: CASSELRNTIYF. For the CDR3, the DNA is TGTGCCAGCAGTGAACTGAGAAACACCATATATTTT.

The sample holds one count of this clone. The rearrangement links TRBV11-2 to TRBJ2-1, with TRBD2 identical over 8 bases. This CDR3 region has 15 residues. Germline V gene lookup returns CDR1 SGHAT and CDR2 FQNNGV. The V gene end was trimmed by 8 bases and the J gene end by 4 bases; junction bases not matched to a gene: 10. The DNA of the CDR3 is TGTGCCAGCGGGTTACTAGCGGCAACGTACAATGAGCAGTTCTTC. The encoded protein is CASGLLAATYNEQFF.

As DNA, the CDR3 is TGTGCCAGCAATAGGCAGGCGAACACTGAAGCTTTCTTT. Protein product: CASNRQANTEAFF. The chain links TRBV19 to TRBJ1-1, with unresolved D. This CDR3 comprises 13 residues. The V gene lost 9 bases and the J gene lost 1 base, with 12 bases spanning the gap. Per the germline V gene, CDR1 is LNHDA and CDR2 is SQIVND (reference sequence).

V and J are TRBV7-9 and TRBJ1-4; TRBD1 might be the D (6 bases). With 1 base removed from V and 7 bases from J, the gap between germline ends came to 10 bases. The CDR3 is made up of 14 amino acids. Germline loops: CDR1 SEHNR, CDR2 FQNEAQ (reference sequence). CDR3 loop: CASSLGQGPEKLFF. CDR3 nucleotides: TGTGCCAGCAGCTTAGGGCAGGGGCCTGAAAAACTGTTTTTT.

This clone was detected once. In nucleotides, the CDR3 is TGTGCCAGCAGTTTAGATAAGCGGGGACCTCCCTACGAGCAGTACTTC. Its translation: CASSLDKRGPPYEQYF. The chain links TRBV27 to TRBJ2-7, with 7 positions matching TRBD2. Germline V gene sequence: CDR1 MNHEY, CDR2 SMNVEV (reference sequence). This CDR3 contains 16 residues. Trimming at V came to 2 bases and at J to 2 bases, leaving 9 bases not matched to a gene.

The chain links TRBV2 to TRBJ2-2; weak D call: TRBD2 (5 bases). CDR3 length equals 15 residues. Per germline, CDR1 SNHLY and CDR2 FYNNEI. V was cut by 3 bases and J by 6 bases, with 14 bases left in between. CDR3: CASSEGERSSGELFF. Written as DNA, the CDR3 is TGTGCCAGCAGTGAGGGCGAGCGGAGCTCCGGGGAGCTGTTTTTT.

The V and J genes are TRBV7-2 and TRBJ1-1; D is ambiguous. There are 14 residues in the CDR3. Deletions cut 0 bases from V and 4 bases from J, with 9 bases between. Germline assignment: CDR1 SGHTA and CDR2 FQGNSA. The CDR3 bases are TGTGCCAGCAGCTTAGCTCAAACTTCCACTGAAGCTTTCTTT. Translating gives CASSLAQTSTEAFF.

Of note for this clone: This CDR3 is also generated by other DNA sequences in the sample. V usage is TRBV7-2 and J usage is TRBJ2-5, with TRBD1 as a possible D gene (6 bases). The CDR3 runs to 14 residues. The germline V gene has CDR1 SGHTA and CDR2 FQGNSA. Trimming removed 5 bases from V and 5 bases from J, with 15 bases in between. CDR3 loop: CASSRGHQGETQYF. CDR3 DNA: TGTGCCAGCAGCAGGGGACACCAGGGGGAGACCCAGTACTTC. Full variable domain (rest looked up from reference TRBV7-2 and TRBJ2-5): GAGVSQSPSNKVTEKGKDVELRCDPISGHTALYWYRQSLGQGLEFLIYFQGNSAPDKSGLPSDRFSAERTGGSVSTLTIQRTQQEDSAVYLCASSRGHQGETQYFGPGTRLLVL.

On this clone: This CDR3 fails to terminate in the conserved phenylalanine or tryptophan, so it likely reflects a read error. The limits of the CDR3 on the DNA are not certain, so only TCRdb's listed CDR3 is given. The J gene is TRBJ1-5, the V gene TRBV6-5; the table's D call of TRBD1 was not tested on the DNA. Per germline, CDR1 MNHEY and CDR2 SVGAGI. The CDR3 is 12 amino acids in total, end residues counted. CDR3: CASSPRTGGASG.

In this sample, this clone turned up a few times. The chain couples TRBV7-6 to TRBJ2-3, with D perhaps matching TRBD2 (7 bases). The CDR3 has 15 residues. Per the germline V gene, CDR1 is SGHVS and CDR2 is FNYEAQ. The germline V and J ends were trimmed by 5 bases and 4 bases, with 16 bases remaining between them. This CDR3 reads CASSADWGGADTQYF. The CDR3 nucleotides are TGTGCCAGCAGCGCTGATTGGGGGGGCGCAGATACGCAGTATTTT.

This chain connects TRBV11-2 to TRBJ2-2; tentative D call: TRBD2 (5 bases). The germline V and J ends were trimmed by 2 bases and 4 bases, with 11 bases remaining between them. This CDR3 has 15 amino acids. The V gene's germline CDR1 is SGHAT and CDR2 FQNNGV. In DNA, the CDR3 is TGTGCCAGCAGCTTACAACACGGGATCACCGGGGAGCTGTTTTTT. It codes for CASSLQHGITGELFF. The whole variable domain, remainder taken from reference TRBV11-2 and TRBJ2-2, is EAGVAQSPRYKIIEKRQSVAFWCNPISGHATLYWYQQILGQGPKLLIQFQNNGVVDDSQLPKDRFSAERLKGVDSTLKIQPAKLEDSAVYLCASSLQHGITGELFFGEGSRLTVL.

The J gene is TRBJ2-7, the V gene TRBV19; D is unresolved. This CDR3 is built from 14 residues. Germline CDR1 reads LNHDA; CDR2 reads SQIVND (reference sequence). V lost 2 bases, J lost 0 bases, and 8 bases lay in between. The DNA of the CDR3 is TGTGCCAGTAGTATACCCCCGATCTCCTACGAGCAGTACTTC. The encoded protein is CASSIPPISYEQYF.

The V call is TRBV6-1, the J call TRBJ1-2, with D uncertain. Trimming shortened V by 4 bases and J by 1 base, and 19 bases separated the two germline ends. The V gene's germline CDR1 is MNHNS and CDR2 SASEGT. The CDR3 is 17 amino acids. The CDR3 is CASSGLGKTNINYGYTF. The CDR3, as DNA: TGTGCCAGCAGTGGTCTAGGAAAAACGAATATTAACTATGGCTACACCTTC.

V and J are TRBV9 and TRBJ1-1, with unresolved D. V was pared by 4 bases and J by 1 base, with 11 bases between. Germline V lookup: CDR1 SGDLS, CDR2 YYNGEE. The CDR3 has 14 amino acids. The chain's CDR3 is CASSTTAGNTEAFF. DNA of the CDR3: TGTGCCAGCAGCACCACCGCAGGGAACACTGAAGCTTTCTTT.

In its sample, this clone was seen a few times. The J gene is TRBJ1-6, the V gene TRBV4-3, with no clear D. The V end lost 4 bases, the J end lost 8 bases, and 15 bases lay between the germline ends. CDR1 and CDR2 (germline): LGHNA, YSLEER. The CDR3 consists of 15 residues. The CDR3 DNA is TGCGCCAGCAGCCCAAGTAGTCCCTTAGATTCACCCCTCCACTTT. Translated: CASSPSSPLDSPLHF.